One and the same sample provided the 24 T cell receptor beta chains below, sequenced in a study of CD8+CD57+ T cells in acquired aplastic anemia. TCR beta VDJ and CDR3 profiles were obtained from a genomic DNA template. TCRdb reprocessed the reads with MiXCR, giving one entry per CDR3 protein. The sample has about 200,000 distinct CDR3 sequences; about 60% are singletons. Sequencing involved patients with CD8+CD57+ cell expansion previously shown by flow cytometry. Sequencing used sorted CD4+, CD8+, or CD8+CD57+ T cells (not recorded which) from PBMCs. Receptors originate from a human donor with aplastic anemia.

A few counts support this clonotype. The V gene is TRBV5-1, the J gene TRBJ2-7; TRBD1 aligns across 8 bases. Trimming took 4 bases from V and 5 from J; bases not matched to a gene: 8. The length of the CDR3 is 14 residues. Germline CDR1 SGHRS, CDR2 YFSETQ. Here the CDR3 reads CASSEGTGSNEQYF. The CDR3 DNA sequence: TGCGCCAGCAGCGAAGGGACAGGTTCAAACGAGCAGTACTTC.

This clonotype occurred a few times. CDR3 nucleotides: TGTGCCAGCAGCGTAGACGGACAGAGTTCAGATACGCAGTATTTT. Translation: CASSVDGQSSDTQYF. The J gene is TRBJ2-3, the V gene TRBV9, with D maybe TRBD1 (6 bases). Germline V lookup: CDR1 SGDLS, CDR2 YYNGEE. Trimming cost V 0 bases and J 4 bases, with 12 bases left between them. The CDR3 runs to 15 residues.

This clonotype showed up many times. This chain connects TRBV2 to TRBJ1-2, with D unclear. Per germline, CDR1 SNHLY and CDR2 FYNNEI. V lost 0 bases and J lost 0, with 14 bases in between. The CDR3 totals 17 residues. The CDR3 loop reads CASSEALPRITNYGYTF. The CDR3 DNA sequence: TGTGCCAGCAGTGAAGCGCTCCCCAGAATTACTAACTATGGCTACACCTTC.

This clonotype was counted a single time. The germline gene is not matched at one end of the junction; a read error may be the cause. The V and J genes are TRBV10-3 and TRBJ1-1; D unclear. Germline V gene data show CDR1 as ENHRY and CDR2 as SYGVKD. The CDR3 covers 13 residues. The CDR3 DNA is TGTGCCATCCATGAGGGAATGAACACTGAAGCTTCCTTT. The encoded protein is CAIHEGMNTEASF.

The chain joins TRBV5-1 to TRBJ2-1; TRBD1 matches at 8 bases. This CDR3 is built from 15 residues. The junction had 5 bases not matched to a gene; V was cut back by 1 base and J by 5 bases. The germline CDR1 and CDR2 sequences are SGHRS and YFSETQ. The chain's CDR3 is CASSLNGQGDNEQFF. The CDR3 nucleotides read TGCGCCAGCAGCTTGAACGGACAGGGAGACAATGAGCAGTTCTTC. Drawing the rest from reference TRBV5-1 and TRBJ2-1, the complete variable domain is KAGVTQTPRYLIKTRGQQVTLSCSPISGHRSVSWYQQTPGQGLQFLFEYFSETQRNKGNFPGRFSGRQFSNSRSEMNVSTLELGDSALYLCASSLNGQGDNEQFFGPGTRLTVL.

This clonotype was observed once. The rearrangement links TRBV20-1 to TRBJ1-5; D might be TRBD1 (6 bases). This CDR3 contains 17 residues. Germline V gene lookup returns CDR1 DFQATT and CDR2 SNEGSKA (reference sequence). V shed 5 bases and J shed 6 bases, with 26 bases lying between them. The CDR3 loop reads CSAGKGERAGIGQPQHF. The DNA of the CDR3 is TGCAGTGCTGGAAAGGGGGAAAGGGCAGGGATTGGTCAGCCCCAGCATTTT.

V gene TRBV10-3 combines with J gene TRBJ2-5; a possible D gene is TRBD1 (5 bases). Trimming cost V 3 bases and J 2 bases, with 13 bases left between them. The CDR3 loop spans 15 amino acids. CDR1 is ENHRY and CDR2 is SYGVKD in the germline V gene. CDR3 amino acids: CAISDSTERQETQYF. The CDR3 DNA sequence: TGTGCCATCAGTGATTCGACAGAGCGACAAGAGACCCAGTACTTC.

The DNA for the CDR3 is TGTGCCATCAGGGTAACTACAGGCGTAGAGACCCAGTACTTC. It encodes CAIRVTTGVETQYF. This rearrangement joins TRBV10-3 to TRBJ2-5; D is perhaps TRBD1 (5 bases). The germline CDR1 and CDR2 sequences are ENHRY and SYGVKD. V lost 6 bases to trimming and J lost 4 bases, with 15 bases between them. This CDR3 contains 14 residues.

This clonotype occurred once. The chain employs TRBV29-1 and TRBJ2-3; the D gene could be TRBD1 or TRBD2 (5 bases each). CDR1 is SQVTM, CDR2 ANQGSEA, per germline. The CDR3 is made up of 12 amino acids. Trimming shortened V by 4 bases and J by 5 bases, and 10 bases separated the two germline ends. DNA of the CDR3: TGCAGCGTTGGCAGGGAGAGAGATACGCAGTATTTT. This gives the protein CSVGRERDTQYF.

The chain links TRBV7-8 to TRBJ2-1, with 15 nucleotides matching TRBD2. Germline values: CDR1 SGHVS, CDR2 FQNEAQ. This CDR3 region has 19 residues. After removal of 2 bases from V and 4 bases from J, the junction contained 9 bases not matched to a gene. CDR3 in amino acids: CASSLTPPGTSGGYNEQFF. CDR3 nucleotides: TGTGCCAGCAGCTTAACGCCGCCCGGGACTAGCGGGGGGTACAATGAGCAGTTCTTC.

CDR3 DNA sequence: TGTGCCACCAGTGTTAGCGGGAGTGGCGAGCAGTACTTC. Translating it yields CATSVSGSGEQYF. This chain links TRBV24-1 with TRBJ2-7, with 9 bases identical to TRBD2. CDR1 is KGHDR and CDR2 is SFDVKD in the germline V gene. The J segment lost 6 bases and the V segment lost 5 bases, leaving 4 bases of the junction unmatched. The CDR3 is 13 amino acids.

This CDR3 reads CASLQGFVETQYF. CDR3 nucleotides: TGTGCCAGCCTACAAGGATTCGTGGAGACCCAGTACTTC. The gene calls are TRBV2 and TRBJ2-5, with unresolved D. Germline loops: CDR1 SNHLY, CDR2 FYNNEI. The ends were cut back, 8 bases at V and 5 bases at J, with 15 bases in the middle. The CDR3 runs 13 residues.

The chain couples TRBV19 to TRBJ1-6, with 9 nucleotides matching TRBD1. CDR1 and CDR2 (germline): LNHDA, SQIVND (reference sequence). The CDR3 is made up of 16 amino acids. V shed 4 bases, J shed 6 bases, and the junction held 7 bases outside the gene matches. The CDR3 nucleotides are TGTGCCAGTAGTAATTTCGAGGGACAGGGTAATTCACCCCTCCACTTT. As protein: CASSNFEGQGNSPLHF.

CDR3 DNA: TGTGCCAGCCTTGGGTCGGGGATTCAGCCCCAGCATTTT. Translation gives CASLGSGIQPQHF. The rearrangement joins TRBV2 to TRBJ1-5; no reliable D call. The CDR3 contains 13 residues. Germline V gene data show CDR1 as SNHLY and CDR2 as FYNNEI. Trimming pared 8 bases from V and 6 bases from J, leaving 14 bases between.

This clonotype was detected only a few times. V usage is TRBV5-1 and J usage is TRBJ2-7, with D hard to call. Germline CDR1 is SGHRS and CDR2 is YFSETQ. The V end lost 7 bases, the J end lost 5 bases, and 16 bases lay between the germline ends. The CDR3 totals 13 residues. CDR3 region: CASGFSSKDEQYF. CDR3 nucleotides: TGCGCCAGCGGGTTTAGCTCTAAGGACGAGCAGTACTTC.

This chain connects TRBV20-1 to TRBJ2-7; 10 nucleotides line up with TRBD2. Looked up from germline, CDR1 is DFQATT and CDR2 is SNEGSKA (reference sequence). CDR3 length: 15 amino acids. The V gene end was trimmed by 5 bases and the J gene end by 2 bases; junction bases not matched to a gene: 9. The CDR3 sequence is CSASFIAGGAYEQYF. The CDR3 DNA sequence: TGCAGTGCTTCTTTCATAGCGGGAGGTGCCTACGAGCAGTACTTC.

This clonotype was counted a few times. The V and J genes are TRBV29-1 and TRBJ1-2; D possibly corresponds to TRBD1 (6 bases). The germline CDR1 and CDR2 sequences are SQVTM and ANQGSEA. The CDR3 totals 12 residues. Deletions cut 5 bases from V and 2 bases from J, with 9 bases between. CDR3 in DNA: TGCAGCGTTAGGGGGATAAACTATGGCTACACCTTC. It is translated as CSVRGINYGYTF.

The chain is built from TRBV20-1 and TRBJ2-7; 9 positions match TRBD2. The CDR3 contains 14 residues. V lost 3 bases and J lost 6; bases outside the gene matches: 9. The germline V gene has CDR1 DFQATT and CDR2 SNEGSKA (reference sequence). CDR3 region: CSARDRRGGREQYF. The CDR3 bases are TGCAGTGCTAGGGATAGGCGGGGGGGGCGCGAGCAGTACTTC.

The V gene is TRBV2, the J gene TRBJ1-5; 10 positions agree with TRBD1. The CDR3 has 15 residues. CDR1 is SNHLY and CDR2 is FYNNEI in the germline V gene. J lost 1 base, V lost 6 bases, and 3 bases had no gene match. CDR3 sequence: CASSRQGASNQPQHF. The CDR3 nucleotides are TGTGCCAGCAGCCGACAGGGGGCGAGCAATCAGCCCCAGCATTTT.

The rearrangement uses TRBV19 and TRBJ1-2; D perhaps matches TRBD1 (6 bases). The germline gives CDR1 LNHDA, CDR2 SQIVND (reference sequence). The CDR3 has 14 amino acids. The V end was cut by 1 base, the J end by 2 bases, with 8 bases between. The CDR3 spells CASSIGDTNYGYTF. DNA of the CDR3: TGTGCCAGTAGTATAGGGGACACAAACTATGGCTACACCTTC.

V is TRBV10-1 and J is TRBJ2-3; 15 positions agree with TRBD2. The V and J ends lost 8 bases and 6 bases, in that order; junction bases with no gene match: 15. The CDR3 extends over 18 amino acids. Germline assignment: CDR1 WNHNN and CDR2 SYGVQD (reference sequence). CDR3 loop: CASPSGTSGRHAPDTQYF. Written as DNA, the CDR3 is TGCGCCAGCCCTTCCGGGACTAGCGGGAGGCATGCTCCGGATACGCAGTATTTT.

This clonotype was observed a single time. The J gene is TRBJ2-1, the V gene TRBV20-1; TRBD2 aligns across 8 bases. CDR3 size: 15 residues. After removal of 5 bases from V and 4 bases from J, the junction contained 10 bases not matched to a gene. Germline CDR1 reads DFQATT; CDR2 reads SNEGSKA (reference sequence). This CDR3 reads CSAPTTAGAYNEQFF. The CDR3 nucleotides read TGCAGTGCTCCGACTACAGCGGGAGCTTACAATGAGCAGTTCTTC.

The chain recombines TRBV4-1 with TRBJ1-2; no definite D call. The germline V and J ends were trimmed by 0 bases and 5 bases, with 13 bases remaining between them. Per the germline V gene, CDR1 is MGHRA and CDR2 is YSYEKL. The CDR3 sequence is 15 residues long. For the CDR3, the DNA is TGCGCCAGCAGCCAAGAGGCCAGCCCACAGTATGGCTACACCTTC. Amino acid sequence: CASSQEASPQYGYTF.

The chain recombines TRBV10-1 with TRBJ1-6, with TRBD1 identical over 9 bases. Germline-derived CDR1 and CDR2 are WNHNN and SYGVQD (reference sequence). V lost 11 bases and J lost 10; bases outside the gene matches: 3. CDR3 length: 11 residues. CDR3 in DNA: TGCGCCGGGACAGGGAACTCACCCCTCCACTTT. This codes for CAGTGNSPLHF.